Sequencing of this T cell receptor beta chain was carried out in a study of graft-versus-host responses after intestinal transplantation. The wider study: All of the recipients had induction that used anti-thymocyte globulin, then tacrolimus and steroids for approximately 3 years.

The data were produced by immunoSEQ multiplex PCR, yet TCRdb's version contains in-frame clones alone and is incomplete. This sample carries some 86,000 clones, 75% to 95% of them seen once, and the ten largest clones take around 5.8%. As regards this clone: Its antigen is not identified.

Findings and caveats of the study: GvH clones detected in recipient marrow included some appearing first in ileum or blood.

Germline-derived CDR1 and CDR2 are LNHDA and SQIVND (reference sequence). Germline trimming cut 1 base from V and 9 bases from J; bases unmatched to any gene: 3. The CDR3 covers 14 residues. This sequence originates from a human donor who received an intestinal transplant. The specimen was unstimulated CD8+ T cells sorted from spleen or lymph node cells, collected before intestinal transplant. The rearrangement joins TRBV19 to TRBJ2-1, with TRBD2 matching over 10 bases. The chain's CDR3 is CASSIASGSSEQFF. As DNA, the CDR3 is TGTGCCAGTAGTATAGCTAGCGGGAGTTCTGAGCAGTTCTTC.